The 18 T cell receptor beta chains given below trace back to one sample, sequenced in a study of beta chain features in type 1 diabetes. These receptors have no identified antigens. Study results and caveats: Among all four CD4+ subsets, Type 1 diabetes patients had TCRB CDR3s that were moderately but significantly shorter.

As every portion of the isolated RNA was reverse transcribed, the sequencing read expressed TCRB transcripts. Some clones are missing from TCRdb's copy, which holds only in-frame ones; the method was immunoSEQ multiplex PCR. Of a few hundred thousand clones in the sample, 9.6% were seen once. The sequencing sample was made of central memory CD4+ T cells from blood. All receptors come from a man under 40 with type 1 diabetes.

With respect to this clone: A read error may produce the germline difference seen at one junction end. The CDR3: CASSFGLASDNEQFF. CDR3 nucleotides: TGTGCCAGCAGCTTTGGACTAGCGAGTGACAATGAGCAGTTCTTC. The chain carries TRBV5-1 and TRBJ2-1; 9 nucleotides align to TRBD2. The germline V gene encodes CDR1 SGHRS and CDR2 YFSETQ. The CDR3 is made up of 15 amino acids.

V usage is TRBV6-1 and J usage is TRBJ2-6, with a weak D call TRBD1 (6 bases). CDR3 length: 17 residues. Germline CDR1 reads MNHNS; CDR2 reads SASEGT. The germline V and J ends were trimmed by 4 bases and 0 bases, with 13 bases remaining between them. CDR3 nucleotide sequence: TGTGCCAGCAGTGCCTGGACAGTGATCTCTGGGGCCAACGTCCTGACTTTC. Its protein product is CASSAWTVISGANVLTF.

This chain connects TRBV7-2 to TRBJ2-3; 8 bases fit TRBD1. The V gene end was trimmed by 7 bases and the J gene end by 0 bases; junction bases not matched to a gene: 9. The germline gives CDR1 SGHTA, CDR2 FQGNSA. The CDR3 runs to 16 residues. CDR3 region: CASTPRAGGSTDTQYF. DNA of the CDR3: TGTGCCAGCACCCCACGAGCAGGGGGCAGCACAGATACGCAGTATTTT.

The chain combines TRBV25-1 with TRBJ2-5; 8 positions agree with TRBD2. In germline, CDR1 is MGHDK, CDR2 SYGVNS. The CDR3 has 14 amino acids. Germline trimming cut 2 bases from V and 9 bases from J; bases unmatched to any gene: 8. This CDR3 is CASSEERSGGSQYF. The CDR3 DNA reads as TGTGCCAGCAGTGAAGAAAGGTCGGGAGGGTCCCAGTACTTC. The full variable domain, rest sourced from reference TRBV25-1 and TRBJ2-5, is EADIYQTPRYLVIGTGKKITLECSQTMGHDKMYWYQQDPGMELHLIHYSYGVNSTEKGDLSSESTVSRIRTEHFPLTLESARPSHTSQYLCASSEERSGGSQYFGPGTRLLVL.

The sample holds a few counts of this clone. V and J are TRBV9 and TRBJ2-7, with 10 bases that match TRBD1. The CDR3 spans 15 residues. Germline lookup yields CDR1 SGDLS and CDR2 YYNGEE. Trimming at V came to 0 bases and at J to 1 base, leaving 1 base not matched to a gene. DNA for the CDR3: TGTGCCAGCAGCGTAGGACAGGGGGCATCCTACGAGCAGTACTTC. It codes for CASSVGQGASYEQYF.

The J gene is TRBJ2-7, the V gene TRBV4-3, with a tentative D call TRBD2 (6 bases). The CDR3 runs 14 residues. V lost 2 bases and J 6 bases, leaving 14 bases between the germline ends. Germline V gene data show CDR1 as LGHNA and CDR2 as YSLEER. The CDR3 nucleotides are TGCGCCAGCAGCCAATCAGTACTAGCCTCCGAGCAGTACTTC. Its protein is CASSQSVLASEQYF.

CDR3 DNA: TGTGCCAGCAGCTTAGAGGGGGGACTCACAGATACGCAGTATTTT. Protein sequence: CASSLEGGLTDTQYF. The J gene is TRBJ2-3, the V gene TRBV7-6; D is perhaps TRBD1 or TRBD2 (6 bases each). Trimming pared 1 base from V and 2 bases from J, leaving 10 bases between. From germline, CDR1 is SGHVS and CDR2 FNYEAQ. This CDR3 region has 15 residues. Complete variable domain (other parts from reference TRBV7-6 and TRBJ2-3): GAGVSQSPRYKVTKRGQDVALRCDPISGHVSLYWYRQALGQGPEFLTYFNYEAQQDKSGLPNDRFSAERPEGSISTLTIQRTEQRDSAMYRCASSLEGGLTDTQYFGPGTRLTVL.

This clone has only a few counts. The rearrangement joins TRBV30 to TRBJ2-7; D remains ambiguous. Germline CDR1 reads GTSNPN; CDR2 reads SVGIG (reference sequence). This CDR3 region has 13 residues. V lost 5 bases to trimming and J lost 4 bases, with 15 bases between them. The CDR3 DNA follows: TGTGCCTGGGCCGGTGCAGGCCGATACGAGCAGTACTTC. Protein product: CAWAGAGRYEQYF.

The rearrangement links TRBV7-2 to TRBJ1-4; unclear D gene. Germline loops: CDR1 SGHTA, CDR2 FQGNSA. Trimming stripped 3 bases from V and 5 bases from J, with 10 bases between. The CDR3 totals 14 residues. The CDR3 loop is CASSFRGGNEKLFF. The CDR3 region has the DNA TGTGCCAGCAGCTTCCGAGGAGGGAATGAAAAACTGTTTTTT.

The chain is built from TRBV15 and TRBJ2-1; 14 bases are a match to TRBD2. Germline values: CDR1 LNHNV, CDR2 YYDKDF (reference sequence). The CDR3 runs 15 residues. The trim removed 3 bases at V and 10 bases at J, leaving 5 bases unmatched. CDR3 amino acids: CATSRGTSGSGEQFF. As DNA, the CDR3 is TGTGCCACCAGCAGGGGGACTAGCGGGAGCGGAGAGCAGTTCTTC.

This clone was recorded many times. The chain recombines TRBV10-3 with TRBJ2-1, with 7 bases lining up with TRBD2. V shed 4 bases and J 4 bases; nucleotides not matched to a gene: 7. CDR3 length: 15 amino acids. CDR1 ENHRY and CDR2 SYGVKD come from the germline V gene. DNA for the CDR3: TGTGCCATCAGTGCCTCGTCTAGCGGTTACAATGAGCAGTTCTTC. The encoded protein is CAISASSSGYNEQFF.

This chain joins TRBV18 and TRBJ2-3; TRBD2 is a possible D gene (6 bases). Germline CDR1 KGHSH, CDR2 LQKENI. CDR3 length: 16 residues. V gave up 2 bases and J gave up 6 bases, with 18 bases separating them. CDR3: CASSPSQGGLKDTQYF. In nucleotides, the CDR3 is TGTGCCAGCTCACCAAGCCAGGGAGGTTTGAAGGATACGCAGTATTTT.

The rearrangement uses TRBV28 and TRBJ2-7; TRBD1 agrees at 7 bases. Unmatched junction bases numbered 6, after V lost 4 bases and J lost 3 bases. Germline CDR1 MDHEN, CDR2 SYDVKM. The length of the CDR3 is 14 residues. For the CDR3, the DNA is TGTGCCAGCAGTTCCGGGACAGAGCTCTACGAGCAGTACTTC. Protein sequence: CASSSGTELYEQYF.

This clone was detected only a few times. The J gene is TRBJ1-1, the V gene TRBV29-1; D unresolved. CDR3 size: 11 residues. V gave up 4 bases and J gave up 7 bases, with 10 bases separating them. Looked up from germline, CDR1 is SQVTM and CDR2 is ANQGSEA. The chain's CDR3 is CSVVPGVEAFF. The CDR3 DNA is TGCAGCGTTGTACCTGGGGTTGAAGCTTTCTTT.

There are a few counts of this clone. The chain recombines TRBV18 with TRBJ1-2; 9 positions agree with TRBD1. V was clipped by 5 bases and J by 8 bases; unmatched bases: 6. This CDR3 contains 13 residues. Per the germline V gene, CDR1 is KGHSH and CDR2 is LQKENI. The CDR3 protein is CASSSEQGAGYTF. The CDR3 bases are TGTGCCAGCTCATCAGAACAGGGGGCAGGCTACACCTTC.

The table lists this clone with a few counts. The rearrangement uses TRBV2 and TRBJ2-5; 8 nucleotides align to TRBD2. The junction had 7 bases not matched to a gene; V was cut back by 6 bases and J by 4 bases. The germline V gene has CDR1 SNHLY and CDR2 FYNNEI. This CDR3 has 14 residues. CDR3 nucleotide sequence: TGTGCCAGCAGGATTGGACTAGCCCTAGAGACCCAGTACTTC. Translation gives CASRIGLALETQYF.

In its sample, this clone was seen a few times. The chain employs TRBV29-1 and TRBJ2-3, with D uncertain. V lost 5 bases to trimming and J lost 3 bases, with 12 bases between them. The CDR3 covers 13 residues. CDR1 is SQVTM and CDR2 is ANQGSEA in the germline V gene. The CDR3 spells CSVSGVVTDTQYF. The CDR3 bases are TGCAGCGTTTCCGGCGTGGTGACAGATACGCAGTATTTT.

The chain recombines TRBV7-2 with TRBJ2-7; TRBD1 aligns across 8 bases. V trimming: 8 bases; J trimming: 2 bases; junction bases outside the gene matches: 11. CDR1 SGHTA and CDR2 FQGNSA come from the germline V gene. The CDR3 is made up of 15 amino acids. CDR3 amino acids: CASVQGGSFAYEQYF. The CDR3, as DNA: TGTGCCAGCGTACAGGGGGGCTCCTTCGCCTACGAGCAGTACTTC. Variable domain in full (rest from reference TRBV7-2 and TRBJ2-7): GAGVSQSPSNKVTEKGKDVELRCDPISGHTALYWYRQSLGQGLEFLIYFQGNSAPDKSGLPSDRFSAERTGGSVSTLTIQRTQQEDSAVYLCASVQGGSFAYEQYFGPGTRLTVT.